The clone carrying this T cell receptor beta chain occurred a few times. This entry is derived from a study of molecular identifiers for immune sequencing clone quantification. From germline, CDR1 is SNHLY and CDR2 FYNNEI. V lost 7 bases and J lost 8; bases outside the gene matches: 7. This CDR3 is built from 12 residues. From the PCR reads, TCRdb called clonotypes with MiXCR, one entry per CDR3 protein. Of 45,000 to 65,000 distinct CDR3 sequences in the sample, under 30% were seen once. Input material: naive CD8+ T cells from blood, with Jurkat cell RNA spiked in. The subset here: FACS-sorted CD8+CD4-CCR7+CD45RA+ naive T cells. This TCR was recovered from a human donor in good health. Some libraries in this study had Jurkat cell RNA spiked in. The chain uses TRBV2 and TRBJ1-1; 7 positions agree with TRBD1. CDR3 DNA sequence: TGTGCCAGCACCAAGGGGGCGAAAGAAGCTTTCTTT. It yields the protein CASTKGAKEAFF.